This entry describes one TCR beta chain. This clonotype has more than one count but fewer than ten. Its antigen is not yet known. Base qualities are missing; no much larger clone stands one base away. Every donor in the study was a healthy Caucasian. The twin cohort consisted of three pairs of female monozygotic twins, all aged roughly 18 to 30 years. Positive isolation kits from Invitrogen were used to isolate CD4+ and CD8+ T cell populations. V sheds 1 base and J sheds 3 bases, leaving 7 bases between their ends. The germline V gene (reference sequence) yields SEHNR for CDR1 and FQNEAQ for CDR2. The CDR3 has 13 amino acids, counting the end cysteine and phenylalanine. The DNA shown is the 39-base CDR3, in frame from base 1. Library generation was performed with 5' RACE. Reads for this sample came from an Illumina HiSeq 2000. Template switching added a universal primer binding site, and the final cDNA carried a unique molecular identifier that allowed TCR cDNA molecules to be counted accurately. Specific primers in the conserved constant-segment region were used to synthesize first-strand cDNA for TCR alpha and beta chains. Each cDNA library was double barcoded, with a SMART-Mk sample barcode plus Illumina barcodes, to control for contamination. TruSeq adapter sequences and Illumina sample barcodes were added in two successive PCR steps. Sequencing of the TCR alpha and beta cDNA libraries was done on the Illumina HiSeq platform using custom primers. Under the source paper's analysis protocol: Unique molecular identifiers were extracted from raw reads with MiGEC, and CDR3 positions were determined with MiXCR. Recombination models were inferred per individual with the repgenHMM and IGoR tools using an EM algorithm. The analysis of shared clonotypes was done with the tcR package in R, with sharing normalized by the product of cloneset sizes. To study raw recombination without the effects of thymic and clonal selection, out-of-frame nonproductive sequences were analyzed. The raw public data were reprocessed by TCRdb itself: fastp quality trimming at Q25, MiXCR clonotype calling, in-frame beta chains only. Merged by CDR3 protein, the rows form single entries marked with the most common genes and DNA. What appears here as the V and J calls and clone size reflects TCRdb's work, not the paper's. Across this sample there are nearly 200,000 distinct CDR3 sequences, with around a sixth seen only once. The ten top clones hold 35% to 50% of the sample.

This sample was taken from a study of identical twins (dated by TCRdb to about 2016). Notes on the research overall: To test whether fetal clonotypes persist, the study used deep sequencing on TCR alpha and beta repertoires from monozygotic twins, unrelated adults of various ages, and cord blood. To rule out contamination, the twin experiments were replicated at different times with different library preparation protocols. Findings and caveats that apply to the study as a whole: Because the same donors could not be followed over many years, the conclusions relied on cross-sectional statistical analysis. In monozygotic twins, out-of-frame TCR alpha sharing was systematically underestimated by recombination models, although the models agreed with sharing between unrelated individuals. Out-of-frame TCR alpha sequences shared between twins showed an excess of low generation-probability sequences compared with coincidental sharing between unrelated individuals. Excess twin sharing in beta out-of-frame sequences was weaker because fewer shared sequences lowered the signal-to-noise ratio. Fewer insertions were carried by abundant cord blood beta clonotypes, a similar but weaker trend appeared in young adult naive repertoires, and no such trend appeared in memory repertoires. Zero-insertion analyses could be partly confounded by invariant T cells such as MAIT and iNKT, though diverse VJ usage argued against such confounding for most clonotypes.

These same records also appear under a second study, on T cells expressing NK-cell markers. The second paper states: In sorted CD3+CD56+NKG2C+, CD3+CD56+NKG2C- and CD3+CD56-NKG2C+ T-cell subsets from several donors, TCR beta-chain repertoires were profiled. Among the eight sequenced donors, only one was HCMV-seronegative, while the other seven were HCMV-seropositive. In several experiments an anti-gammadeltaTCR antibody was added to restrict sorting to alphabetaTCR-expressing T cells. In several donors, the dominant CD3+CD56+NKG2C+ clonotypes were found to rank among the top 10 CD8+ clonotypes and to make up about 1.0-8% of CD8+ T cells. Those dominant clonotypes were again the most abundant among CD3+CD56-NKG2C+ cells in a handful of donors, at roughly 28.3-65%. Whether the expanded NKG2C-expressing T cell clones were specific for HCMV antigens was left unclear. The study sequenced eight donors, all healthy volunteers chosen at random: three men and five women. A commercial ELISA kit detecting HCMV-specific IgG in serum was used to determine HCMV serostatus. MIGEC was used to demultiplex reads and group the reads by UMI, and MiTCR was used to assemble and quantify clonotypes. To exclude erroneous sequences, only TCR cDNA sequences supported by at least two reads were retained. The tcR package was used for downstream repertoire analysis, with clonotypes matched between fractions based on CDR3 nucleotide sequence plus V segment. VDJmatch was used to annotate antigen specificity against VDJdb, with one amino acid substitution in CDR3 allowed.

Sequenced material: CD8+ T cells sorted from blood. This TCR was recovered from a woman between 18 and 29 years old in good health. Recombination connected TRBV7-9 to TRBJ2-7; the D gene is unclear. The sequence in DNA is TGTGCCAGCAGCTTAGAGCCCCACTACGAGCAGTACTTC. It translates as CASSLEPHYEQYF. The full variable domain, with segments outside the CDR3 supplied by the reference TRBV7-9 and TRBJ2-7 proteins, appears as DTGVSQNPRHKITKRGQNVTFRCDPISEHNRLYWYRQTLGQGPEFLTYFQNEAQLEKSRLLSDRFSAERPKGSFSTLEIQRTEQGDSAMYLCASSLEPHYEQYFGPGTRLTVT.